This TCR beta chain was identified during a study of post-analysis software for immune sequencing data. Points from the study as a whole: Comparison of patients with controls showed five TRBV segments more frequent in patients, TRBV5-6, TRBV5-1 and TRBV20-1 among them. For normalized Chao1 diversity, multiple sclerosis patients scored significantly lower than controls did.

The length of the CDR3 is 14 residues. Trimming shortened V by 2 bases and J by 0 bases, and 7 bases separated the two germline ends. Tagging with unique molecular identifiers was a feature of the TCR beta cDNA libraries. One entry per CDR3 protein results from TCRdb running MiXCR on the PCR reads. The sample lists about 260,000 distinct CDR3 sequences, 35% to 40% occurring once. Regarding this clonotype: What it recognizes is unknown.

This chain links TRBV12-3 or TRBV12-4 with TRBJ1-2; D call uncertain. Sequencing input: blood. The clonotype comes from a girl aged 10-17 years with multiple sclerosis. CDR3 sequence: CASSLRPANYGYTF. Here the CDR3 DNA reads TGTGCCAGCAGTTTACGTCCAGCTAACTATGGCTACACCTTC.